This T cell receptor beta chain is from a study of cytomegalovirus exposure and HLA in healthy donors. The PCR used 60 Vbeta and 13 Jbeta primers. The assay was immunoSEQ multiplex PCR, and TCRdb's table has in-frame clones only and misses some. The repertoire holds some 100,000 clones, with about 77% as singletons. With V trimmed by 1 base and J by 3 bases, 7 bases remained unmatched. The CDR3 totals 16 residues. Germline values: CDR1 SGHAT, CDR2 FQNNGV. This sequence joins TRBV11-2 and TRBJ2-7, with 9 bases identical to TRBD2. Source material: PBMCs. The source is a woman younger than 30 in good health and CMV-seropositive. CDR3 coding DNA: TGTGCCAGCAGCTTAGGATTTCTAGCGGGAAGCTACGAGCAGTACTTC. It codes for CASSLGFLAGSYEQYF.